Given below is one T cell receptor beta chain in context. Germline assignment: CDR1 SGHVS and CDR2 FQNEAQ. Trimming removed 5 bases from V and 4 bases from J, with 11 bases in between. This CDR3 comprises 13 residues. This sample stems from a study of cytomegalovirus exposure and HLA in healthy donors. 13 Jbeta primers and 60 Vbeta primers were used for the PCR. The data were produced by immunoSEQ multiplex PCR, yet TCRdb's version contains in-frame clones alone and is incomplete. The data show around 200,000 clones, over 65% seen once. The rearrangement links TRBV7-8 to TRBJ1-2; D is undetermined. Sequencing was carried out using PBMCs. This clonotype was sampled from a woman aged 55-69 years in good health and CMV-seropositive. DNA of the CDR3: TGTGCCAGCAGCCGGATGGGGAGCTATGGCTACACCTTC. Amino acids: CASSRMGSYGYTF.